A selection of T cell receptor beta chains follows, all from one sample in a study of T cell responses to AZD1222 COVID-19 vaccine. Data came from immunoSEQ multiplex PCR; TCRdb stores just in-frame clones and leaves some out. The data show about 120,000 clones, less than 95% seen once. This specimen consisted of peripheral blood, obtained on day 0 of MenACWY control vaccination. The receptor set was obtained from an adult in good health. The CDR3 runs from the conserved cysteine through the conserved F or W. Each record gives: CDR3 length, V gene, CDR3 protein.

14 TRBV5-6 CASSLGEREVVQFF
14 TRBV2 CASSESSGANVLTF
15 TRBV6-5 CASSYQQGYTGELFF
13 TRBV18 CASTTGVNEKLFF
14 TRBV5-1 CASSTSPNTGELFF
14 TRBV4-1 CASSQSGAWETQYF
16 TRBV2 CASSEIDRSGGNIQYF
13 TRBV7-9 CASSLAEHDEQYF
15 TRBV19 CASSYIAGGYNEQFF
16 TRBV19 CASSWDRGRDTGELFF
11 TRBV2 CASSALEGYTF
14 TRBV19 CASSYRENTGELFF
13 TRBV7-9 CASQGEFNTEAFF
13 TRBV27 CASSTIAQETQYF
15 TRBV6-5 CASTRGRASTDGYTF
15 TRBV9 CASSKPGQGAEGYTF
16 TRBV5-1 CASSLALDGDTGELFF
17 TRBV4-1 CASSQDLSVRGNYGYTF
16 TRBV5-1 CASSLLTGGNYNEQFF
13 TRBV5-6 CASSLSEGNIQYF
19 TRBV18 CASSQLSGTVASGSEKLFF
14 TRBV7-2 CASSPSGRGETQYF
12 TRBV28 CASSSRDRSQFF
14 TRBV6-5 CASSNGVGGPGYTF
14 TRBV28 CATIESMGGTEAFF
13 TRBV19 CASSNSGPYEQYF
16 TRBV9 CASSEQAIRNGNEQFF